The rows below give T cell receptor beta chains drawn from one sample of a study of blood T cell repertoires in COVID-19. The repertoire was sequenced with immunoSEQ multiplex PCR; TCRdb's copy has only in-frame clones and lacks some. The profile shows approximately 200,000 clones, approximately 89% of them singletons. The sequenced sample consisted of PBMCs or T cells enriched from blood (not recorded which). Receptors were obtained from a woman aged 25 to 39 who had been exposed to COVID-19. Both conserved end residues are part of each CDR3. D genes are given only for firm matches. Not all rows give a size; the values are once, few, many and, for expanded clones, a class.

TRBD2,TRBJ2-2,NA,TRBV19,CASSPTGTSGIHTGELFF,TGTGCCAGTAGTCCTACCGGGACTAGCGGGATCCACACCGGGGAGCTGTTTTTT
NA,TRBJ1-5,NA,TRBV28,CASTFGKGVEHQPQHF,TGTGCCAGCACCTTCGGAAAAGGGGTTGAGCATCAGCCCCAGCATTTT
TRBD1,TRBJ2-1,NA,TRBV11-3,CASSSPGQGARYNEQFF,TGTGCCAGCAGCTCTCCGGGACAGGGGGCGCGATACAATGAGCAGTTCTTC
TRBD1,TRBJ1-1,NA,TRBV3-1/TRBV3-2,CASSLTGTGATEAFF,TGTGCCAGCAGCCTAACCGGGACAGGGGCAACTGAAGCTTTCTTT
NA,TRBJ1-1,NA,TRBV9,CASSVDRGGEGGAEAFF,TGTGCCAGCAGCGTAGATCGGGGGGGAGAGGGCGGTGCTGAAGCTTTCTTT
NA,TRBJ1-3,NA,TRBV7-9,CASSYSGRGNTIYF,TGTGCCAGCAGCTACAGCGGAAGAGGAAACACCATATATTTT
TRBD1,TRBJ2-2,NA,TRBV3-1/TRBV3-2,CASSHPDRGDTGELFF,TGTGCCAGCAGCCACCCGGACAGGGGTGACACCGGGGAGCTGTTTTTT
NA,TRBJ1-1,NA,TRBV19,CASSMTGNTEAFF,TGTGCCAGTAGTATGACGGGGAACACTGAAGCTTTCTTT
TRBD1,TRBJ1-1,NA,TRBV19,CASRGWDRGTEAFF,TGTGCCAGTAGGGGGTGGGACAGGGGCACTGAAGCTTTCTTT
TRBD1,TRBJ1-4,once,TRBV5-6,CASSRDRGGEKLFF,TGTGCCAGCAGCCGGGACAGGGGAGGCGAAAAACTGTTTTTT
NA,TRBJ1-2,NA,TRBV19,CASSSTLGGGNYGYTF,TGTGCCAGTAGTAGTACCCTAGGTGGAGGTAACTATGGCTACACCTTC
TRBD1,TRBJ1-6,NA,TRBV5-8,CASSKRQGGNSPLHF,TGTGCCAGCAGCAAAAGACAGGGAGGTAATTCACCCCTCCACTTT
TRBD2,TRBJ2-3,NA,TRBV6-2/TRBV6-3,CASSPGLAGSQYF,TGTGCCAGCAGCCCGGGACTAGCGGGAAGCCAGTATTTT
TRBD1,TRBJ1-2,NA,TRBV19,CASSKTGEANYGYTF,TGTGCCAGTAGTAAAACAGGGGAAGCTAACTATGGCTACACCTTC
NA,TRBJ1-1,once,TRBV6-2/TRBV6-3,CASSTSWTANTEAFF,TGTGCCAGCAGCACTTCATGGACAGCGAACACTGAAGCTTTCTTT
NA,TRBJ1-1,NA,TRBV5-4,CASSLAGNTEAFF,TGTGCCAGCAGCTTGGCGGGGAACACTGAAGCTTTCTTT
NA,TRBJ2-3,NA,TRBV11-2,CASNKGQAAGGTDTQYF,TGTGCCAGCAACAAAGGCCAGGCGGCCGGGGGAACAGATACGCAGTATTTT
NA,TRBJ1-5,NA,TRBV19,CASSIPQRGLSNQPQHF,TGTGCCAGTAGTATCCCCCAGCGGGGCCTGAGCAATCAGCCCCAGCATTTT
TRBD2,TRBJ2-7,NA,TRBV5-1,CASSLGQGGSYEQYF,TGCGCCAGCAGCTTGGGGCAGGGAGGGTCCTACGAGCAGTACTTC
NA,TRBJ2-7,once,TRBV30,CARRGQGIYEQYF,TGTGCCCGGAGGGGGCAGGGTATCTACGAGCAGTACTTC
NA,TRBJ1-2,NA,TRBV19,CASSIATGGNYGYTF,TGTGCCAGTAGTATCGCGACAGGTGGAAACTATGGCTACACCTTC
TRBD1,TRBJ2-7,NA,TRBV3-1/TRBV3-2,CASSPRDRDYEQYF,TGTGCCAGCAGCCCTCGGGACAGGGACTACGAGCAGTACTTC
NA,TRBJ2-7,once,TRBV24-1,CATSDSVSPYEQYF,TGTGCCACCAGTGATTCTGTTAGCCCCTACGAGCAGTACTTC
TRBD1,TRBJ2-7,NA,TRBV5-1,CASSLGQEYYEQYF,TGCGCCAGCAGCCTGGGACAGGAGTACTACGAGCAGTACTTC
TRBD1,TRBJ2-3,NA,TRBV11-2,CASSTTRDRVHSTDTQYF,TGTGCCAGCAGCACTACCCGGGACAGGGTTCACAGCACAGATACGCAGTATTTT
TRBD1,TRBJ1-1,NA,TRBV6-5,CASSLDRGDTEAFF,TGTGCCAGCAGTCTTGACAGGGGGGACACTGAAGCTTTCTTT
NA,TRBJ1-5,few,TRBV19,CASSMEGRSNQPQHF,TGTGCCAGTAGTATGGAGGGTAGGAGCAATCAGCCCCAGCATTTT
TRBD2,TRBJ2-2,NA,TRBV19,CASSETSGGGTGELFF,TGTGCCAGTAGTGAGACTAGCGGGGGAGGAACCGGGGAGCTGTTTTTT
NA,TRBJ2-7,NA,TRBV19,CASSIDVRSGQYF,TGTGCCAGTAGTATAGACGTCAGATCGGGGCAGTACTTC
TRBD1,TRBJ1-2,NA,TRBV2,CASSWDSRVLGYTF,TGTGCCAGCAGTTGGGACAGCCGAGTGCTTGGCTACACCTTC
NA,TRBJ2-2,NA,TRBV6-5,CASIRGGELFF,TGTGCCAGCATACGGGGCGGGGAGCTGTTTTTT
TRBD1,TRBJ1-5,NA,TRBV6-6,CASRARGQGGQPQHF,TGTGCCAGCAGAGCTCGGGGACAGGGGGGTCAGCCCCAGCATTTT
NA,TRBJ1-2,NA,TRBV10-3,CAIIPDSFNYGYTF,TGTGCCATCATCCCTGACAGTTTTAACTATGGCTACACCTTC
TRBD2,TRBJ2-2,once,TRBV24-1,CATSSSGTLAGELFF,TGTGCCACCAGTAGTAGCGGGACATTGGCCGGGGAGCTGTTTTTT
NA,TRBJ2-6,NA,TRBV5-1,CASSHDTYGANVLTF,TGCGCCAGCAGCCATGACACGTATGGGGCCAACGTCCTGACTTTC
NA,TRBJ2-3,once,TRBV5-1,CASSPDSITDTQYF,TGCGCCAGCAGCCCGGACAGTATCACAGATACGCAGTATTTT
NA,TRBJ1-2,NA,TRBV10-2,CASSESSKGYGYTF,TGCGCCAGCAGTGAGTCCTCCAAGGGGTACGGCTACACCTTC
TRBD2,TRBJ2-3,NA,TRBV5-5,CASSLTGGPGDTQYF,TGTGCCAGCAGCTTGACGGGAGGGCCAGGAGATACGCAGTATTTT
TRBD2,TRBJ2-3,NA,TRBV9,CASSSGLASPMDTQYF,TGTGCCAGCAGCTCGGGACTAGCCTCCCCGATGGATACGCAGTATTTT
NA,TRBJ1-1,NA,TRBV5-6,CASSLIRTNTEAFF,TGTGCCAGCAGCTTGATCAGAACGAACACTGAAGCTTTCTTT
NA,TRBJ1-1,NA,TRBV6-5,CASSYRGLVTEAFF,TGTGCCAGCAGTTACCGAGGGCTAGTCACTGAAGCTTTCTTT
NA,TRBJ2-7,NA,TRBV29-1,CSVGRVGFEQYF,TGCAGCGTTGGGAGGGTGGGGTTCGAGCAGTACTTC
NA,TRBJ1-5,NA,TRBV15,CATSRTDSSNQPQHF,TGTGCCACCAGCAGAACCGACAGCTCGAATCAGCCCCAGCATTTT
NA,TRBJ1-5,NA,TRBV10-3,CAISNDGTQHF,TGTGCCATCAGCAACGACGGGACCCAGCATTTT
NA,TRBJ1-1,NA,TRBV4-2,CASSQDMGGWNTEAFF,TGTGCCAGCAGCCAAGATATGGGGGGATGGAACACTGAAGCTTTCTTT
TRBD1,TRBJ2-1,NA,TRBV5-1,CASSLDMTGGPYNEQFF,TGCGCCAGCAGCTTGGACATGACAGGGGGGCCCTACAATGAGCAGTTCTTC
TRBD1,TRBJ2-7,NA,TRBV7-6,CASSEGQGTYEQYF,TGTGCCAGCAGCGAAGGACAGGGAACTTACGAGCAGTACTTC
TRBD2,TRBJ2-3,NA,TRBV13,CASSSLGLAGADTQYF,TGTGCCAGCAGCTCCCTTGGACTAGCGGGAGCAGATACGCAGTATTTT
TRBD2,TRBJ2-1,once,TRBV7-7,CASRPRGWTSGHNEQFF,TGTGCTAGCAGACCGAGGGGATGGACTAGCGGACACAATGAGCAGTTCTTC
NA,TRBJ1-2,NA,TRBV7-9,CASSPGRGYGYTF,TGTGCCAGCAGCCCCGGACGGGGATATGGCTACACCTTC
TRBD1,TRBJ2-3,NA,TRBV10-3,CAISVIGTGGTDTQYF,TGTGCCATCAGTGTAATTGGGACAGGGGGCACAGATACGCAGTATTTT
TRBD2,TRBJ2-2,NA,TRBV7-6,CASSLDLADTGELFF,TGTGCCAGCAGCTTAGACCTAGCGGACACCGGGGAGCTGTTTTTT